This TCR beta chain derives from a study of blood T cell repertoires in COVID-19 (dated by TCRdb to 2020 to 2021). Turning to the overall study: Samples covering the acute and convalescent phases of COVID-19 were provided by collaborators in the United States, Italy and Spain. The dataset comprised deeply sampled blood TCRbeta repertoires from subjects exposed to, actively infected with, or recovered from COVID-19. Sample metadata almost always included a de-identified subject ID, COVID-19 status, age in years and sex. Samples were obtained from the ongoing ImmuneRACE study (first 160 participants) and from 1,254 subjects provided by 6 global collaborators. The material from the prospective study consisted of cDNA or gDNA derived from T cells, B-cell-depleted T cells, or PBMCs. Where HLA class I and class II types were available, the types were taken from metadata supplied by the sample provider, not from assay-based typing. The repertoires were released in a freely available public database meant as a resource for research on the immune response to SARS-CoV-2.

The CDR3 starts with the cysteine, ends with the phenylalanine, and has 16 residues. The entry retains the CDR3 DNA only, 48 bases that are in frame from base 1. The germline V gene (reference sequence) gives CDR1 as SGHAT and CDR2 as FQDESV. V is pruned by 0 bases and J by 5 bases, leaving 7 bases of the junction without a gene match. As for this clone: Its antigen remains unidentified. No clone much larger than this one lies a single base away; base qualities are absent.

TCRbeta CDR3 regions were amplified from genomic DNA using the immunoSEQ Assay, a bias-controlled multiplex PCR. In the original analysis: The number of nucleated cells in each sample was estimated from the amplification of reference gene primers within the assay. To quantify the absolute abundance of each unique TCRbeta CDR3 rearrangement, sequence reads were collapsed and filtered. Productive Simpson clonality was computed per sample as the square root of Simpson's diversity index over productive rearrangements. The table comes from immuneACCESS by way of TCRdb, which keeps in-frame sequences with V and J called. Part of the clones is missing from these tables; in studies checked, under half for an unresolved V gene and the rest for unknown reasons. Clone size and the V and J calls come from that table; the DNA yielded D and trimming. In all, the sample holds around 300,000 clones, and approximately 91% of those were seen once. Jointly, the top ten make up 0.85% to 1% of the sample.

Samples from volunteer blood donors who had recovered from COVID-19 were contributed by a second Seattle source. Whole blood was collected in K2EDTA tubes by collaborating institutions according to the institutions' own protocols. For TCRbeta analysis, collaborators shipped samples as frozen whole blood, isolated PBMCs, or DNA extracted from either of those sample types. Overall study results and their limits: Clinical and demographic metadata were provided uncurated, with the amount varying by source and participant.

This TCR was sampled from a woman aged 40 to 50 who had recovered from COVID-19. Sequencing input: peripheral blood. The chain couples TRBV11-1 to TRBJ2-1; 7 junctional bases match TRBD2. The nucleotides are TGTGCCAGCAGCTTAGCCCCGGGAGGAAAGGACAATGAGCAGTTCTTC. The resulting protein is CASSLAPGGKDNEQFF. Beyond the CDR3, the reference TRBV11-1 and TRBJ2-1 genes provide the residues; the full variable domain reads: EAEVAQSPRYKITEKSQAVAFWCDPISGHATLYWYRQILGQGPELLVQFQDESVVDDSQLPKDRFSAERLKGVDSTLKIQPAELGDSAMYLCASSLAPGGKDNEQFFGPGTRLTVL.